One and the same sample provided the 21 T cell receptor beta chains below, sequenced in a study of blood T cell repertoires in COVID-19. Assay used: immunoSEQ multiplex PCR; TCRdb lists only in-frame clones, some missing. Among 240,000 or so clones, approximately 90% were seen once, and the ten largest hold about 1%. The sequenced sample was PBMCs or T cells enriched from blood (not recorded which). The receptors were sampled from a man aged 45-65 years who had been exposed to COVID-19.

J is TRBJ2-7 and V is TRBV23-1; tentative D call: TRBD2 (5 bases). TRBV23-1 is identified as an open reading frame with a role that is uncertain. Trimming stripped 3 bases from V and 4 bases from J, with 7 bases between. The length of the CDR3 is 12 residues. The CDR3 bases are TGCGCCAGCAGTCACGGGGAGTACGAGCAGTACGTC. Amino acids: CASSHGEYEQYV.

The V gene is TRBV10-3, the J gene TRBJ1-3; no clear D gene. The V end lost 3 bases, the J end lost 4 bases, and 10 bases lay between the germline ends. Looked up from germline, CDR1 is ENHRY and CDR2 is SYGVKD. The CDR3 is made up of 14 amino acids. The CDR3 loop is CAISENLSGNTIYF. The CDR3 DNA reads TGTGCCATCAGTGAAAATCTGAGCGGAAACACCATATATTTT.

CDR3 loop: CASSTKGGTYGYTF. DNA of the CDR3: TGTGCCAGTAGTACAAAAGGCGGAACTTATGGCTACACCTTC. The chain couples TRBV19 to TRBJ1-2, with D hard to call. Germline loops: CDR1 LNHDA, CDR2 SQIVND (reference sequence). V lost 4 bases and J 5 bases, leaving 14 bases between the germline ends. The CDR3 is 14 residues long.

This chain joins TRBV18 and TRBJ2-5, with TRBD1 matching over 9 bases. The CDR3 totals 16 residues. The V gene's germline CDR1 is KGHSH and CDR2 LQKENI. V lost 3 bases, J lost 2 bases, and 7 bases stayed unmatched. The CDR3 spells CASSPERTGEQETQYF. CDR3 nucleotides: TGTGCCAGCTCACCTGAACGGACAGGGGAACAAGAGACCCAGTACTTC.

The J gene is TRBJ2-2, the V gene TRBV7-9; 13 bases fit TRBD2. The CDR3 contains 17 residues. The germline gives CDR1 SEHNR, CDR2 FQNEAQ (reference sequence). After removal of 6 bases from V and 2 bases from J, the junction contained 6 bases not matched to a gene. The CDR3 is CASRSGTSGTNTGELFF. CDR3 DNA sequence: TGTGCCAGCAGGTCCGGGACTAGCGGGACTAACACCGGGGAGCTGTTTTTT.

The chain has TRBV5-1 and TRBJ1-5; TRBD1 aligns across 7 bases. Germline CDR1 is SGHRS and CDR2 is YFSETQ. Trimming at V came to 4 bases and at J to 4 bases, leaving 5 bases not matched to a gene. This CDR3 has 14 residues. The CDR3 loop is CASSPDRPNQPQHF. The CDR3 DNA is TGCGCCAGCAGCCCGGACAGGCCAAATCAGCCCCAGCATTTT.

The chain couples TRBV28 to TRBJ2-7; 13 nucleotides line up with TRBD2. Unmatched junction bases numbered 8, after V lost 5 bases and J lost 7 bases. There are 15 residues in the CDR3. In germline, CDR1 is MDHEN, CDR2 SYDVKM. As DNA, the CDR3 is TGTGCCAGCAGTGGGTGGACTAGCGGGAGTGCAGAGCAGTACGTC. Protein sequence: CASSGWTSGSAEQYV.

CDR3 sequence (DNA): TGTGCCAGCAGTGAATATTTGAGCGGGGGCACAGATACGCAGTATTTT. It encodes CASSEYLSGGTDTQYF. The J gene is TRBJ2-3, the V gene TRBV25-1; 7 nucleotides agree with TRBD2. The germline V gene encodes CDR1 MGHDK and CDR2 SYGVNS. This CDR3 is built from 16 residues. V shed 0 bases, J shed 1 base, and the junction held 4 bases outside the gene matches.

The J gene is TRBJ2-5, the V gene TRBV5-1; 7 positions match TRBD2. Germline V gene lookup returns CDR1 SGHRS and CDR2 YFSETQ. This CDR3 is 13 amino acids long. V dropped 4 bases and J dropped 4; count of bases not matched to a gene: 4. CDR3 residues: CASSPRGVETQYF. Written as DNA, the CDR3 is TGCGCCAGCAGCCCCCGGGGGGTAGAGACCCAGTACTTC.

This chain connects TRBV27 to TRBJ1-2, with 7 positions matching TRBD1. Losses at the gene ends were 5 bases for V and 4 bases for J; bases not matched to a gene: 10. There are 15 residues in the CDR3. Germline loops: CDR1 MNHEY, CDR2 SMNVEV (reference sequence). CDR3 in amino acids: CASSPWTGQPYGYTF. The CDR3 DNA reads TGTGCCAGCAGTCCCTGGACAGGCCAGCCCTATGGCTACACCTTC.

The CDR3 region is CAIRRGGTVKDTQYF. The CDR3 nucleotides are TGTGCCATCAGGAGGGGTGGGACAGTCAAAGATACGCAGTATTTT. The chain combines TRBV10-3 with TRBJ2-3, with TRBD1 identical over 7 bases. From germline, CDR1 is ENHRY and CDR2 SYGVKD. Germline trimming cut 6 bases from V and 5 bases from J; bases unmatched to any gene: 11. This CDR3 spans 15 amino acids.

The chain joins TRBV11-2 to TRBJ2-2; 8 nucleotides align to TRBD1. Germline V gene sequence: CDR1 SGHAT, CDR2 FQNNGV. Unmatched junction bases numbered 10, after V lost 2 bases and J lost 5 bases. CDR3 length: 17 residues. This CDR3 reads CASSLFGTGWGTGELFF. As DNA, the CDR3 is TGTGCCAGCAGCTTATTTGGGACAGGTTGGGGGACCGGGGAGCTGTTTTTT.

The gene calls are TRBV11-2 and TRBJ1-5; 9 bases are shared with TRBD1. The CDR3 spans 15 residues. The V gene's germline CDR1 is SGHAT and CDR2 FQNNGV. With V trimmed by 5 bases and J by 0 bases, 2 bases remained unmatched. The chain's CDR3 is CASSPDRGSNQPQHF. CDR3 in DNA: TGTGCCAGCAGCCCGGACAGGGGTAGCAATCAGCCCCAGCATTTT.

The chain couples TRBV16 to TRBJ1-2; 7 bases align to TRBD1. V lost 4 bases to trimming and J lost 3 bases; unmatched junction nucleotides: 5. CDR3 length: 14 residues. CDR1 is KGHSY and CDR2 is FQNENV in the germline V gene. The CDR3 protein is CASSLRDRDYGYTF. The CDR3 DNA is TGTGCCAGCAGCCTCCGGGACAGAGACTATGGCTACACCTTC. Supplemented by reference TRBV16 and TRBJ1-2, the full variable domain reads GEEVAQTPKHLVRGEGQKAKLYCAPIKGHSYVFWYQQVLKNEFKFLISFQNENVFDETGMPKERFSAKCLPNSPCSLEIQATKLEDSAVYFCASSLRDRDYGYTFGSGTRLTVV.

The chain links TRBV2 to TRBJ2-1; D possibly corresponds to TRBD2 (7 bases). From germline, CDR1 is SNHLY and CDR2 FYNNEI. V dropped 7 bases and J dropped 9 bases, with 16 bases sitting between them. This CDR3 is built from 13 residues. Here the CDR3 reads CASTWRGRTEQFF. The CDR3 DNA reads TGTGCCAGCACATGGCGGGGGCGCACTGAGCAGTTCTTC.

The chain joins TRBV9 to TRBJ2-4; 7 bases fit TRBD1. The V gene end was trimmed by 3 bases and the J gene end by 0 bases; junction bases not matched to a gene: 15. There are 19 residues in the CDR3. CDR1 is SGDLS and CDR2 is YYNGEE in the germline V gene. The DNA for the CDR3 is TGTGCCAGCAGCGCATCCGGGACAGAAACATCTCTAGCCAAAAACATTCAGTACTTC. This codes for CASSASGTETSLAKNIQYF.

V and J are TRBV7-3 and TRBJ2-3, with D possibly TRBD2 on 5 matching bases. V dropped 3 bases and J dropped 4 bases, with 11 bases sitting between them. Per germline, CDR1 SGHTA and CDR2 FQGTGA. The CDR3 covers 14 residues. CDR3 sequence: CASSLESGADTQYF. Here the CDR3 DNA reads TGTGCCAGCAGCTTGGAGAGCGGCGCAGATACGCAGTATTTT.

The chain employs TRBV6-1 and TRBJ2-7; 7 nucleotides align to TRBD2. The CDR3 covers 13 residues. Germline loops: CDR1 MNHNS, CDR2 SASEGT. V was pared by 2 bases and J by 3 bases, with 1 base of the junction left unmatched. Written as DNA, the CDR3 is TGTGCCAGCAGTGAAACTAGCGACTACGAGCAGTACGTC. Translation: CASSETSDYEQYV.

A few counts support this clone. Written as DNA, the CDR3 is TGTGCCAGCAGTTTTAGGGTAGCGGGGGCAAGGAATGAGCAGTTCTTC. Translation gives CASSFRVAGARNEQFF. The V and J genes are TRBV7-9 and TRBJ2-1; 9 bases match TRBD2. Trimming took 6 bases from V and 7 from J; bases not matched to a gene: 13. The CDR3 totals 16 residues. The germline gives CDR1 SEHNR, CDR2 FQNEAQ (reference sequence).

This sequence joins TRBV5-1 and TRBJ2-5; TRBD2 aligns across 13 bases. J lost 2 bases, V lost 4 bases, and 2 bases had no gene match. This CDR3 spans 15 amino acids. CDR1 and CDR2 from the germline V gene are SGHRS and YFSETQ. The CDR3 coding sequence is TGCGCCAGCAGCGAGGGACTAGCGGGACAAGAGACCCAGTACTTC. As protein: CASSEGLAGQETQYF.

The chain carries TRBV6-2 or TRBV6-3 and TRBJ1-3; possibly TRBD1 for D (6 bases). CDR1 MNHEY and CDR2 SVGEGT come from the germline V gene. Trimming pared 4 bases from V and 8 bases from J, leaving 18 bases between. CDR3 length equals 15 residues. Here the CDR3 reads CASSSTGIGFHTIYF. CDR3 bases: TGTGCCAGCAGTTCGACAGGAATTGGATTTCACACCATATATTTT.